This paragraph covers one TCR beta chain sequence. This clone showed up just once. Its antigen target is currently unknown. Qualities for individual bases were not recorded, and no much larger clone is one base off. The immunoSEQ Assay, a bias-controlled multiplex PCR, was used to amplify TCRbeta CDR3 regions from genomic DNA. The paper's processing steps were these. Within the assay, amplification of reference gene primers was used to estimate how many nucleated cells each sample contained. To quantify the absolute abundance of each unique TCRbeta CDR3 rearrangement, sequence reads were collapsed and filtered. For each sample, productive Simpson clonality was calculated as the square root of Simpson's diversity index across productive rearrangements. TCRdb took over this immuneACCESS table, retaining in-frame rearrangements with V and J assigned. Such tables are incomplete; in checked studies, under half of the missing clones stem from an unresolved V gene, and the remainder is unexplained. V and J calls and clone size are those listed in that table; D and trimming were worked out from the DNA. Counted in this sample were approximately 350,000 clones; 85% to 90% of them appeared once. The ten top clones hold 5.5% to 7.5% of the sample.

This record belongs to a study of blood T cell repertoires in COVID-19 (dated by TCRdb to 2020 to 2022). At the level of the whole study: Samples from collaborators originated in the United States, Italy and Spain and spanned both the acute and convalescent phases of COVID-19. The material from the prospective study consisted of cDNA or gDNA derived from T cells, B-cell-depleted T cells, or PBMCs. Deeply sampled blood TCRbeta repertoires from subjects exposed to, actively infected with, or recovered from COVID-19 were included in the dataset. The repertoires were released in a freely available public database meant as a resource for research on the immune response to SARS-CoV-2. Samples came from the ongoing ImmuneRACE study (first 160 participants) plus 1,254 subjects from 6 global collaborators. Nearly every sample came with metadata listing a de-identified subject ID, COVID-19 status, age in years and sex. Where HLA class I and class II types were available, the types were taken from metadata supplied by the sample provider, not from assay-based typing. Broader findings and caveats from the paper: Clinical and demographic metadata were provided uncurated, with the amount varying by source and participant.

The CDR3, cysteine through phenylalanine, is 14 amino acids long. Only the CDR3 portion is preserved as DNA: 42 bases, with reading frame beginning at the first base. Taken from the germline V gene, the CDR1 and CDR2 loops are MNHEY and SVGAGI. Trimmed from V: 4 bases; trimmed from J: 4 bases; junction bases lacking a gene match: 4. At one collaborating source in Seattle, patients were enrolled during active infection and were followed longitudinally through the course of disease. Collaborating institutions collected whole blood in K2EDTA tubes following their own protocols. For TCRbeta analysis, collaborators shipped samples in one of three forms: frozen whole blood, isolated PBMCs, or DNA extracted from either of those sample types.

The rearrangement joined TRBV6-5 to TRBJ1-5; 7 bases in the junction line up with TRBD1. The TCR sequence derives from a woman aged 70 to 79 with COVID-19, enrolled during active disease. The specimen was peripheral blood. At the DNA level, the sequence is TGTGCCAGCAGTTCTCAGGGGGTGAATCAGCCCCAGCATTTT. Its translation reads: CASSSQGVNQPQHF.